One and the same sample provided the 23 T cell receptor beta chains below, sequenced in a study of cytomegalovirus exposure and HLA in healthy donors. The PCR was carried out with 60 Vbeta primers and 13 Jbeta primers. Profiling relied on immunoSEQ multiplex PCR, and the TCRdb table lists in-frame clones only, not all of them. The sample has 90,000 to 130,000 clones; 79% are singletons. The sample taken for sequencing was PBMCs. These receptor sequences come from a woman younger than 35 in good health and CMV-seropositive.

This clone was seen once. This rearrangement joins TRBV10-2 to TRBJ2-2; 8 bases are a match to TRBD2. Germline lookup yields CDR1 WSHSY and CDR2 SAAADI. The CDR3 spans 15 residues. V lost 4 bases and J lost 2; bases outside the gene matches: 3. The CDR3 here is CASSGTSGNTGELFF. In nucleotides, the CDR3 is TGCGCCAGCAGTGGCACTAGCGGTAACACCGGGGAGCTGTTTTTT.

This clone was seen a few times. Given a much more abundant clone one base away, this may be a read error. This chain joins TRBV6-5 and TRBJ1-2; D gene uncertain. This CDR3 has 13 amino acids. Per the germline V gene, CDR1 is MNHEY and CDR2 is SVGAGI. The CDR3, as DNA: TGTGCCAGCAGCCCTCGCCCAGACTATGGCTACTCCTTC. Its translation: CASSPRPDYGYSF.

This clone was picked up a small number of times. This chain links TRBV7-2 with TRBJ2-7; TRBD1 might be the D (5 bases). CDR1 is SGHTA, CDR2 FQGNSA, per germline. The CDR3 sequence is 15 residues long. V was cut by 0 bases and J by 5 bases, with 14 bases left in between. The CDR3 loop is CASSLARSVGHEQYF. As DNA, the CDR3 is TGTGCCAGCAGCTTAGCGCGTTCCGTGGGGCACGAGCAGTACTTC.

The chain uses TRBV19 and TRBJ1-5; 7 bases agree with TRBD1. V lost 4 bases and J lost 0; bases outside the gene matches: 9. This CDR3 comprises 17 residues. Germline V CDR1 and CDR2: LNHDA, SQIVND (reference sequence). CDR3 sequence: CASSKGDRLYSNQPQHF. The CDR3 DNA reads as TGTGCCAGTAGTAAGGGGGACAGACTATATAGCAATCAGCCCCAGCATTTT. The variable domain in full, with the rest retrieved from reference TRBV19 and TRBJ1-5, is DGGITQSPKYLFRKEGQNVTLSCEQNLNHDAMYWYRQDPGQGLRLIYYSQIVNDFQKGDIAEGYSVSREKKESFPLTVTSAQKNPTAFYLCASSKGDRLYSNQPQHFGDGTRLSIL.

The V call is TRBV30, the J call TRBJ1-1; D is ambiguous. V gave up 3 bases and J gave up 2 bases, with 13 bases separating them. Per the germline V gene, CDR1 is GTSNPN and CDR2 is SVGIG (reference sequence). This CDR3 contains 14 residues. The CDR3 loop is CAWRVKQLNTEAFF. CDR3 sequence (DNA): TGTGCCTGGAGGGTAAAACAGCTAAACACTGAAGCTTTCTTT.

The CDR3 loop is CASSLVGPGIPEAFF. DNA for the CDR3: TGTGCCAGTAGCCTAGTAGGTCCGGGAATCCCTGAAGCTTTCTTT. The chain uses TRBV7-2 and TRBJ1-1; D is uncertain. The germline CDR1 and CDR2 sequences are SGHTA and FQGNSA. V lost 9 bases and J lost 6, with 23 bases in between. This CDR3 spans 15 amino acids.

The rearrangement joins TRBV19 to TRBJ1-3, with D tentatively TRBD1 (6 bases). The germline gives CDR1 LNHDA, CDR2 SQIVND (reference sequence). The CDR3 loop spans 20 amino acids. Trimming cost V 5 bases and J 1 base, with 27 bases left between them. Here the CDR3 reads CASSPTSGRGGGLSGNTIYF. Written as DNA, the CDR3 is TGTGCCAGTAGTCCTACCTCCGGCCGCGGCGGGGGCCTTTCTGGAAACACCATATATTTT.

Regarding this clone: Other DNA sequences from this sample encode an identical CDR3 as well. The chain joins TRBV9 to TRBJ1-1, with D possibly TRBD1 on 5 matching bases. Germline CDR1 and CDR2: SGDLS and YYNGEE. This CDR3 region has 14 residues. V lost 0 bases and J 1 base, leaving 7 bases between the germline ends. CDR3 region: CASSVGGRNTEAFF. Here the CDR3 DNA reads TGTGCCAGCAGCGTAGGGGGCAGGAACACTGAAGCTTTCTTT.

The chain is built from TRBV6-5 and TRBJ1-5; D gene unclear. Trimming took off 5 bases at V and 3 bases at J, with 14 bases between the two ends. This CDR3 contains 15 residues. In germline, CDR1 is MNHEY, CDR2 SVGAGI. This chain's CDR3 is CASSPRGRINQPQHF. The CDR3 nucleotides read TGTGCCAGCAGTCCCCGAGGGAGGATCAATCAGCCCCAGCATTTT.

This chain uses TRBV28 with TRBJ1-1; 8 bases map to TRBD1. The CDR3 spans 14 residues. The germline gives CDR1 MDHEN, CDR2 SYDVKM. Germline trimming cut 3 bases from V and 10 bases from J; bases unmatched to any gene: 10. In DNA, the CDR3 is TGTGCCAGCAGTTTGCAGGGGGCCATTGACGGAGCTTTCTTT. It translates to CASSLQGAIDGAFF.

J is TRBJ2-7 and V is TRBV7-6, with 7 bases identical to TRBD1. Germline V CDR1 and CDR2: SGHVS, FNYEAQ. V gave up 4 bases and J gave up 2 bases; unmatched junction bases: 5. This CDR3 has 14 amino acids. CDR3 loop: CASSSRQGPYEQYF. The CDR3 DNA is TGTGCCAGCAGCTCCCGACAGGGCCCCTACGAGCAGTACTTC.

A few counts support this clone. This sequence joins TRBV15 and TRBJ1-3, with unresolved D. This CDR3 has 15 residues. Trimming removed 0 bases from V and 4 bases from J, with 10 bases in between. CDR1 LNHNV and CDR2 YYDKDF come from the germline V gene (reference sequence). The DNA for the CDR3 is TGTGCCACCAGCAGAGATCCAGGTCAAGGAAACACCATATATTTT. Its translation is CATSRDPGQGNTIYF.

This clone has just a few counts. This chain links TRBV25-1 with TRBJ2-2, with D perhaps TRBD1 (6 bases). V dropped 6 bases and J dropped 0 bases, with 8 bases sitting between them. Germline V gives CDR1 MGHDK, CDR2 SYGVNS. The length of the CDR3 is 14 residues. The CDR3: CASRGAPNTGELFF. The DNA of the CDR3 is TGTGCCAGCAGGGGGGCCCCGAACACCGGGGAGCTGTTTTTT.

With regard to this clone: At the DNA level, this CDR3 is encoded by other sequences in the same sample as well. This rearrangement joins TRBV18 to TRBJ2-1, with D perhaps TRBD2 (6 bases). Trimming took off 2 bases at V and 5 bases at J, with 10 bases between the two ends. There are 14 residues in the CDR3. Germline lookup yields CDR1 KGHSH and CDR2 LQKENI. CDR3 in DNA: TGTGCCAGCTCACCAGGCGGGAATCACAATGAGCAGTTCTTC. Its protein product is CASSPGGNHNEQFF.

V gene TRBV2 combines with J gene TRBJ2-5; D possibly corresponds to TRBD1 (5 bases). Germline CDR1 is SNHLY and CDR2 is FYNNEI. The CDR3 is made up of 14 amino acids. Trimming cost V 2 bases and J 5 bases, with 12 bases left between them. CDR3 loop: CASSERQGPETQYF. CDR3 coding DNA: TGTGCCAGCAGTGAAAGGCAGGGTCCCGAGACCCAGTACTTC. The full variable domain, rest sourced from reference TRBV2 and TRBJ2-5, is EPEVTQTPSHQVTQMGQEVILRCVPISNHLYFYWYRQILGQKVEFLVSFYNNEISEKSEIFDDQFSVERPDGSNFTLKIRSTKLEDSAMYFCASSERQGPETQYFGPGTRLLVL.

The V call is TRBV2, the J call TRBJ1-1, with D possibly being TRBD1 (6 bases). The length of the CDR3 is 13 residues. V gave up 4 bases and J gave up 4 bases, with 10 bases separating them. The germline V gene encodes CDR1 SNHLY and CDR2 FYNNEI. CDR3 bases: TGTGCCAGCAGTGTTGGGACACCCACTGAAGCTTTCTTT. Translating gives CASSVGTPTEAFF.

The chain couples TRBV6-5 to TRBJ2-3; D not certain. The CDR3 covers 14 residues. V was trimmed by 0 bases and J by 2 bases, leaving 6 bases between them. Looked up from germline, CDR1 is MNHEY and CDR2 is SVGAGI. The CDR3 nucleotides read TGTGCCAGCAGTTACTCCGGAGTCACAGATACGCAGTATTTT. It encodes CASSYSGVTDTQYF.

This chain uses TRBV5-6 with TRBJ2-7; unclear D gene. Germline CDR1 reads SGHDT; CDR2 reads YYEEEE. The CDR3 runs 14 residues. Trimming left V 2 bases short and J 2 bases short, with 11 bases between. CDR3 loop: CASSFRKAAYEQYF. The DNA for the CDR3 is TGTGCCAGCAGCTTCCGGAAGGCGGCCTACGAGCAGTACTTC.

This clone was seen only once. The sample has other DNA sequences that encode this CDR3 too. The chain is built from TRBV6-5 and TRBJ1-5; 9 bases fit TRBD1. Trimming cost V 6 bases and J 4 bases; bases outside gene matches: 7. The CDR3 sequence is 15 residues long. Germline V lookup: CDR1 MNHEY, CDR2 SVGAGI. CDR3 in DNA: TGTGCCAGCAGCTCACAGGGGGCCGGGAATCAGCCCCAGCATTTT. Translating gives CASSSQGAGNQPQHF.

This sequence joins TRBV10-1 and TRBJ1-3; D might be TRBD1 (6 bases). The CDR3 loop spans 17 amino acids. Germline CDR1 reads WNHNN; CDR2 reads SYGVQD (reference sequence). Trimming cost V 5 bases and J 1 base, with 18 bases left between them. The CDR3 bases are TGCGCCAGCAGTCCAGGCCTTGCCAGGGGATCTGGAAACACCATATATTTT. It specifies CASSPGLARGSGNTIYF.

The gene calls are TRBV9 and TRBJ2-1; D remains unclear. The germline gives CDR1 SGDLS, CDR2 YYNGEE. CDR3 length: 13 residues. V dropped 2 bases and J dropped 3 bases, with 6 bases sitting between them. CDR3 loop: CASSVTNYNEQFF. The CDR3 nucleotides read TGTGCCAGCAGCGTCACTAACTACAATGAGCAGTTCTTC.

This clone was observed a few times. The chain combines TRBV28 with TRBJ2-7, with D tentatively TRBD2 (6 bases). Deletions cut 2 bases from V and 2 bases from J, with 16 bases between. Germline CDR1 MDHEN, CDR2 SYDVKM. This CDR3 has 16 amino acids. In nucleotides, the CDR3 is TGTGCCAGCAGTTTAACTGGAGGGAGTGGCGCCTACGAGCAGTACTTC. Its protein is CASSLTGGSGAYEQYF.

The V call is TRBV6-5, the J call TRBJ2-3; D gene unclear. The V and J ends lost 7 bases and 1 base respectively, with 9 bases between them. The CDR3 is made up of 13 amino acids. Germline CDR1 is MNHEY and CDR2 is SVGAGI. DNA for the CDR3: TGTGCCAGCATGAGACTGGGCACAGATACGCAGTATTTT. This gives the protein CASMRLGTDTQYF.